These 17 T cell receptor beta chains originate from one sample sequenced in a study of graft-versus-host responses after intestinal transplantation. Produced via immunoSEQ multiplex PCR; TCRdb's table is partial and in-frame only. Among 150,000 or so clones, about 90% were seen once, and the ten largest hold about 0.2%. These TCRs' antigens remain unknown. Source: unstimulated CD4+ T cells sorted from spleen or lymph node cells, taken before intestinal transplant. Receptors were obtained from a human donor who received an intestinal transplant.

V gene TRBV19 combines with J gene TRBJ2-4; 10 nucleotides line up with TRBD1. V dropped 6 bases and J dropped 6; count of bases not matched to a gene: 14. The CDR3 spans 17 residues. Germline lookup yields CDR1 LNHDA and CDR2 SQIVND (reference sequence). CDR3 sequence reads: CASSLTGTGAVGNIQYF. Here the CDR3 DNA reads TGTGCCAGTAGCCTAACCGGGACAGGGGCGGTCGGAAACATTCAGTACTTC.

This clone was seen only once. DNA for the CDR3: TGTGCCAGCAGTTATAATGTGAAGGGGCGGACCGGGGAGCTGTTTTTT. Its translation is CASSYNVKGRTGELFF. The chain joins TRBV6-5 to TRBJ2-2, with a weak D call TRBD1 (5 bases). The CDR3 sequence is 16 residues long. The germline gives CDR1 MNHEY, CDR2 SVGAGI. V was shortened by 3 bases and J by 5 bases, with 16 bases between the two germline ends.

This chain connects TRBV5-1 to TRBJ2-7; 10 positions match TRBD2. J gave up 2 bases and V 1 base, and 9 bases lay outside the gene matches. CDR3 length equals 17 residues. The V gene's germline CDR1 is SGHRS and CDR2 YFSETQ. CDR3 sequence reads: CASSLTPTSGLTYEQYF. CDR3 bases: TGCGCCAGCAGCTTGACCCCGACTAGCGGGCTAACCTACGAGCAGTACTTC.

V usage is TRBV7-2 and J usage is TRBJ2-5; the match to TRBD2 covers 10 bases. Germline CDR1 SGHTA, CDR2 FQGNSA. The trim removed 3 bases at V and 2 bases at J, leaving 9 bases unmatched. This CDR3 spans 17 amino acids. The DNA for the CDR3 is TGTGCCAGCAGCTTGCCTAGCGGGAGTGGGGGGCAAGAGACCCAGTACTTC. This codes for CASSLPSGSGGQETQYF.

The chain recombines TRBV19 with TRBJ2-3; a weak D match, TRBD2 (6 bases). The CDR3 totals 17 residues. CDR1 and CDR2 (germline): LNHDA, SQIVND (reference sequence). V lost 3 bases and J lost 2, with 18 bases in between. The CDR3 loop is CASSISNRGTHTDTQYF. Written as DNA, the CDR3 is TGTGCCAGTAGTATCTCCAACCGGGGGACGCACACAGATACGCAGTATTTT.

The V call is TRBV5-1, the J call TRBJ2-1, with TRBD2 matching over 9 bases. Trimming took 4 bases from V and 8 from J; bases not matched to a gene: 10. The germline V gene encodes CDR1 SGHRS and CDR2 YFSETQ. The length of the CDR3 is 15 residues. CDR3 sequence: CASSLVAGGRDEQFF. CDR3 nucleotide sequence: TGCGCCAGCAGCCTAGTTGCTGGCGGGAGGGATGAGCAGTTCTTC.

The rearrangement uses TRBV4-1 and TRBJ1-2; weak D call: TRBD1 (6 bases). Trimming removed 1 base at V and 0 bases at J, with 9 bases between. The germline V gene encodes CDR1 MGHRA and CDR2 YSYEKL. CDR3 length: 15 residues. The CDR3 coding sequence is TGCGCCAGCAGCCAAGCCGGGACAACTAACTATGGCTACACCTTC. The encoded protein is CASSQAGTTNYGYTF.

The chain has TRBV5-4 and TRBJ2-6; D is perhaps TRBD1 (6 bases). The CDR3 totals 18 residues. From germline, CDR1 is SGHNT and CDR2 YYREEE (reference sequence). Deletions cut 4 bases from V and 2 bases from J, with 19 bases between. The CDR3 DNA follows: TGTGCCAGCAGCCTAAACAGGGTTATTCGAACTGGGGCCAACGTCCTGACTTTC. Translation gives CASSLNRVIRTGANVLTF.

This clone appeared a single time. The chain carries TRBV5-1 and TRBJ2-5; D possibly corresponds to TRBD1 (6 bases). The germline gives CDR1 SGHRS, CDR2 YFSETQ. Trimming removed 4 bases at V and 1 base at J, with 11 bases between. The CDR3 totals 14 residues. The CDR3 sequence: CASSGLDSQETQYF. CDR3 in DNA: TGCGCCAGCAGCGGCTTGGACAGCCAAGAGACCCAGTACTTC.

Details on this clone: At the DNA level, this CDR3 is encoded by other sequences in the same sample as well. This chain connects TRBV25-1 to TRBJ2-7, with no clear D. Germline V gene data show CDR1 as MGHDK and CDR2 as SYGVNS. V was clipped by 3 bases and J by 4 bases, with 16 bases between them. CDR3 length: 15 residues. For the CDR3, the DNA is TGTGCCAGCAGTGAGGTCTTGGGTCTTGGTTACGAGCAGTACTTC. Residues: CASSEVLGLGYEQYF.

This chain links TRBV11-1 with TRBJ2-2, with 14 bases that match TRBD2. The V and J ends lost 3 bases and 0 bases, in that order; junction bases with no gene match: 6. Germline-derived CDR1 and CDR2 are SGHAT and FQDESV (reference sequence). This CDR3 is built from 19 residues. CDR3 amino acids: CASSFGLAGGIPNTGELFF. As DNA, the CDR3 is TGTGCCAGCAGCTTTGGACTAGCGGGAGGTATTCCGAACACCGGGGAGCTGTTTTTT.

The chain carries TRBV5-1 and TRBJ1-1; D is possibly TRBD1 (6 bases). Trimming shortened V by 3 bases and J by 1 base, and 13 bases separated the two germline ends. This CDR3 spans 15 amino acids. Per germline, CDR1 SGHRS and CDR2 YFSETQ. The CDR3 sequence: CASSYVIQGNTEAFF. The CDR3 DNA reads TGCGCCAGCAGCTACGTAATACAGGGGAACACTGAAGCTTTCTTT.

The V call is TRBV18, the J call TRBJ2-2; either TRBD1 or TRBD2 may fit D (5 bases each). Germline V gene lookup returns CDR1 KGHSH and CDR2 LQKENI. The CDR3 is made up of 15 amino acids. Trimming cost V 0 bases and J 5 bases, with 10 bases left between them. This CDR3 is CASSPPEGITGELFF. In DNA form, the CDR3 reads TGTGCCAGCTCACCACCCGAGGGGATTACCGGGGAGCTGTTTTTT.

V usage is TRBV6-5 and J usage is TRBJ2-5; TRBD1 might be the D (6 bases). With 6 bases removed from V and 5 bases from J, the gap between germline ends came to 10 bases. Germline loops: CDR1 MNHEY, CDR2 SVGAGI. The length of the CDR3 is 12 residues. The CDR3 coding sequence is TGTGCCAGCAGCACTCAGGGGGAGACCCAGTACTTC. Translated: CASSTQGETQYF.

The rearrangement links TRBV19 to TRBJ2-7; no definite D call. The CDR3 is 14 amino acids. Trimming pared 5 bases from V and 0 bases from J, leaving 11 bases between. Germline lookup yields CDR1 LNHDA and CDR2 SQIVND (reference sequence). In nucleotides, the CDR3 is TGTGCCAGTAGTCCCCGAACAAGCTCCTACGAGCAGTACTTC. It specifies CASSPRTSSYEQYF. Using reference TRBV19 and TRBJ2-7 for the parts outside the CDR3, the full variable domain is DGGITQSPKYLFRKEGQNVTLSCEQNLNHDAMYWYRQDPGQGLRLIYYSQIVNDFQKGDIAEGYSVSREKKESFPLTVTSAQKNPTAFYLCASSPRTSSYEQYFGPGTRLTVT.

V usage is TRBV4-2 and J usage is TRBJ2-7, with D possibly matching TRBD2 (5 bases). CDR3 length: 15 residues. Germline V gene sequence: CDR1 LGHNA, CDR2 YNFKEQ. Trimming pared 2 bases from V and 0 bases from J, leaving 11 bases between. CDR3 sequence: CASSQRTSSSYEQYF. CDR3 sequence (DNA): TGTGCCAGCAGCCAAAGGACTTCCAGCTCCTACGAGCAGTACTTC.

This chain links TRBV5-1 with TRBJ1-4; weak D call: TRBD1 (5 bases). The ends were cut back, 5 bases at V and 0 bases at J, with 14 bases in the middle. Germline-derived CDR1 and CDR2 are SGHRS and YFSETQ. The CDR3 sequence is 16 residues long. Here the CDR3 reads CASSPGAAATNEKLFF. CDR3 sequence (DNA): TGCGCCAGCAGTCCCGGGGCGGCGGCAACTAATGAAAAACTGTTTTTT. Full variable domain (outside the CDR3, taken from reference TRBV5-1 and TRBJ1-4): KAGVTQTPRYLIKTRGQQVTLSCSPISGHRSVSWYQQTPGQGLQFLFEYFSETQRNKGNFPGRFSGRQFSNSRSEMNVSTLELGDSALYLCASSPGAAATNEKLFFGSGTQLSVL.